This T cell receptor beta chain was recovered during a study of blood T cell repertoires in COVID-19. Original processing methods: Cell counts per sample came from amplifying reference gene primers. Method: immunoSEQ multiplex PCR; TCRdb's copy keeps in-frame clones and lacks some. The V and J calls and the clone size are those of that table, but D and trimming were determined from the DNA. The profile shows about 200,000 clones, around 89% of them singletons. The sequencing sample was made of peripheral blood. This TCR came from a middle-aged woman with acute or convalescent COVID-19.

Written as DNA, the CDR3 is TGTGCCAGCAGCCCGGGGGAGAGGGGGGGCGGAGAGACCCAGTACTTC. Translating it yields CASSPGERGGGETQYF. The rearrangement joins TRBV7-7 to TRBJ2-5, with a possible D match to TRBD2 (7 bases). CDR1 and CDR2 (germline): SSHAT, FNYEAQ (reference sequence). This CDR3 region has 16 residues. V was trimmed by 5 bases and J by 4 bases, leaving 20 bases between them.